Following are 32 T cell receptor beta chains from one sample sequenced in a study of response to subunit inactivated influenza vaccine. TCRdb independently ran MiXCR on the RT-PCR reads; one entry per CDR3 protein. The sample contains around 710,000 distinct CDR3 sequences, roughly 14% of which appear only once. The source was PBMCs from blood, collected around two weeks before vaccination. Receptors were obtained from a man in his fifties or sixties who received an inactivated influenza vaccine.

The CDR3 DNA follows: TGTGCCAGCAGTGAGCAGGGTAGCACTGAAGCTTTCTTT. This gives the protein CASSEQGSTEAFF. The chain couples TRBV6-4 to TRBJ1-1; tentative D call: TRBD1 (5 bases). V was cut by 3 bases and J by 4 bases, with 9 bases left in between. Germline V gene lookup returns CDR1 MRHNA and CDR2 SNTAGT. The CDR3 has 13 amino acids.

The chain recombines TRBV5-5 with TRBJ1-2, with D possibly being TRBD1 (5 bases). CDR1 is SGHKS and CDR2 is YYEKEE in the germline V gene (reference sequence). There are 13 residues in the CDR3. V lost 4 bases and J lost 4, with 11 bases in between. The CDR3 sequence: CASSPVTVYGYTF. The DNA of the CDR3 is TGTGCCAGCAGCCCCGTGACAGTCTATGGCTACACCTTC.

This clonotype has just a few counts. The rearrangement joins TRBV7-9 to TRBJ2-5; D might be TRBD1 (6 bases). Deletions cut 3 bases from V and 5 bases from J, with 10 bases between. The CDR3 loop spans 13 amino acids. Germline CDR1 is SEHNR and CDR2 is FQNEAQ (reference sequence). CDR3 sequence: CASSFNRAETQYF. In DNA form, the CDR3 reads TGTGCCAGCAGCTTCAACAGGGCCGAGACCCAGTACTTC.

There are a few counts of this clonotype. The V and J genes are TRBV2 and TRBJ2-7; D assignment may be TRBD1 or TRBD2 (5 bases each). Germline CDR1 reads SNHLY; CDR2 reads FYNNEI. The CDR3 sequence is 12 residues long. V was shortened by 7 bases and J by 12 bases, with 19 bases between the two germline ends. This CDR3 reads CASTAWEGTSYF. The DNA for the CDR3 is TGTGCCAGCACCGCCTGGGAAGGGACGTCGTACTTC.

CDR3 sequence: CAWSPSGRFYNEQFF. In DNA, the CDR3 is TGTGCCTGGAGTCCAAGCGGGAGGTTCTACAATGAGCAGTTCTTC. The chain joins TRBV30 to TRBJ2-1; TRBD2 aligns across 9 bases. Trimming removed 2 bases from V and 3 bases from J; junction bases left unmatched: 5. The CDR3 is 15 amino acids. Germline CDR1 and CDR2: GTSNPN and SVGIG (reference sequence).

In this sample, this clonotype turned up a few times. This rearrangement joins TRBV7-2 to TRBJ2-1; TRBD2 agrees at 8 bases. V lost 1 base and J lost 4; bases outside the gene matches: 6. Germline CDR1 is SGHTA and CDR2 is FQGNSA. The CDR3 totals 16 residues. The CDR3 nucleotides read TGTGCCAGCAGCTTAGTCGGGAGGGGTATTTACAATGAGCAGTTCTTC. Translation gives CASSLVGRGIYNEQFF.

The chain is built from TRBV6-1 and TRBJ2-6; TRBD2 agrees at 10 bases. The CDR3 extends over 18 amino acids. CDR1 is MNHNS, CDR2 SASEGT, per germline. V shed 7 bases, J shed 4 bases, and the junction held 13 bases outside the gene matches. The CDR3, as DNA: TGTGCCAGCACAATGAGAAGCGGGAGGGCCTCCGGGGCCAACGTCCTGACTTTC. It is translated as CASTMRSGRASGANVLTF.

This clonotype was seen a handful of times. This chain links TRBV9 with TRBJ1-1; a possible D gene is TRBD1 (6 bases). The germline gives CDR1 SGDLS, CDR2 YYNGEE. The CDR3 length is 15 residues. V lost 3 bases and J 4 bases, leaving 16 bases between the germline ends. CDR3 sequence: CASSAEGQGITEAFF. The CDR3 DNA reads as TGTGCCAGCAGCGCCGAGGGGCAGGGGATCACTGAAGCTTTCTTT.

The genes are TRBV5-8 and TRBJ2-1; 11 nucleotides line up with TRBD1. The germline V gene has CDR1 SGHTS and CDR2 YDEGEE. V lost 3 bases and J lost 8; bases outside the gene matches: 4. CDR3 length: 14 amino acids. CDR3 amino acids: CASSYRTGGDEQFF. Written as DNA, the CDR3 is TGTGCCAGCAGCTACCGGACAGGGGGCGATGAGCAGTTCTTC.

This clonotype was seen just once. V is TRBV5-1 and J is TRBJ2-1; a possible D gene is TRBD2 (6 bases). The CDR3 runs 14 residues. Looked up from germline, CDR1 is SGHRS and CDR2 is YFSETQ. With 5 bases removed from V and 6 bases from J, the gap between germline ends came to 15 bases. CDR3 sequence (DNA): TGCGCCAGCAGTTCCGGGACTTCTATCAATGAGCAGTTCTTC. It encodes CASSSGTSINEQFF.

The CDR3 DNA follows: TGTGCCAGCAGTCCTAAAGTCGCCTACGAGCAGTACTTC. Its protein is CASSPKVAYEQYF. This sequence joins TRBV27 and TRBJ2-7; D gene uncertain. This CDR3 contains 13 residues. CDR1 and CDR2 (germline): MNHEY, SMNVEV (reference sequence). V was clipped by 5 bases and J by 2 bases, with 10 bases between them.

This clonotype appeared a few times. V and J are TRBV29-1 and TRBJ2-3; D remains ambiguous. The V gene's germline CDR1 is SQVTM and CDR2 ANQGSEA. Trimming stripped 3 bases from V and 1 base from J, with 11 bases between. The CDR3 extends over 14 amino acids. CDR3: CSVELLVGTDTQYF. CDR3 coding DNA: TGCAGCGTTGAGCTACTGGTTGGCACAGATACGCAGTATTTT.

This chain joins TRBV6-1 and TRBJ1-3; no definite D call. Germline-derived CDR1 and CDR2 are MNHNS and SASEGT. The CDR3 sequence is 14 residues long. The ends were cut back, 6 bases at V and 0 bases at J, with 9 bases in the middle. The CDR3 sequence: CASSPRYSGNTIYF. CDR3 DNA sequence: TGTGCCAGCAGCCCCAGATACTCTGGAAACACCATATATTTT.

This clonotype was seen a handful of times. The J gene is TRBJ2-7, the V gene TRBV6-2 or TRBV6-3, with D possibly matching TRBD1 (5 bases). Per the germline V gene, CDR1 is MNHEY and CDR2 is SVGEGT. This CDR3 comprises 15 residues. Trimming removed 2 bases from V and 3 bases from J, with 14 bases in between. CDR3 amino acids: CASSYTGLSDYEQYF. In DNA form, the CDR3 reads TGTGCCAGCAGTTACACAGGCCTTAGTGACTACGAGCAGTACTTC.

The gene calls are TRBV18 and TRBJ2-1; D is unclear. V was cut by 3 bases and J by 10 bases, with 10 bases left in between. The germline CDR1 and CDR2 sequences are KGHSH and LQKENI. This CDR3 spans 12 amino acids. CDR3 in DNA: TGTGCCAGCTCACCGGCAACCAGGGAGCAGTTCTTC. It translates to CASSPATREQFF.

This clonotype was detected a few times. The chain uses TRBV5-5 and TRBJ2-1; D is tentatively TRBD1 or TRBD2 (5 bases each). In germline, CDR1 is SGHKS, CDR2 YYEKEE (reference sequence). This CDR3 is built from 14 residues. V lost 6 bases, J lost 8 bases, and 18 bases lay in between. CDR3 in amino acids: CASNRDGPLDEQFF. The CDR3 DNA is TGTGCCAGCAACCGGGACGGCCCTTTGGATGAGCAGTTCTTC.

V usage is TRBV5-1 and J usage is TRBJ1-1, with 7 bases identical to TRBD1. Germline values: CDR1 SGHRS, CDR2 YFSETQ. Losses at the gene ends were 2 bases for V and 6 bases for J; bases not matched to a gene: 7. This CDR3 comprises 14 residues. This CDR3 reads CASSLTGAISEAFF. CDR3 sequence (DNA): TGCGCCAGCAGCTTAACAGGGGCGATTTCTGAAGCTTTCTTT.

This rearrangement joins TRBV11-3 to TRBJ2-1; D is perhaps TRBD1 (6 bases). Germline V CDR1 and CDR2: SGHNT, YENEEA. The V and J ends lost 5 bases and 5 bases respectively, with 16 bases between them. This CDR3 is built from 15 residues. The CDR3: CASSPRTAINNEQFF. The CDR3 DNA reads TGTGCCAGCAGCCCCAGGACAGCCATCAACAATGAGCAGTTCTTC.

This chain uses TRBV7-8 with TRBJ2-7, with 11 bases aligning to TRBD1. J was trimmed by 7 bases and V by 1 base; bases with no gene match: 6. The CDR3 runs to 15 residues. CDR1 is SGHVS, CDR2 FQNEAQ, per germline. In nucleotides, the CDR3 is TGTGCCAGCAGCTTAGTCGGACAGGGGGCTGGAGAGCAGTACTTC. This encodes CASSLVGQGAGEQYF.

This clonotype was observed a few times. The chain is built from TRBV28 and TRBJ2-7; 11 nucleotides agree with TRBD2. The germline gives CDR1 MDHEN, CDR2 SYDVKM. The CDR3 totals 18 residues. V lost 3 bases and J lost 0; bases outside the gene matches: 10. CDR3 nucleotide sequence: TGTGCCAGCAGTTTTATCGGTAAGACTAGCGGGATCTCCTACGAGCAGTACTTC. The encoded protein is CASSFIGKTSGISYEQYF.

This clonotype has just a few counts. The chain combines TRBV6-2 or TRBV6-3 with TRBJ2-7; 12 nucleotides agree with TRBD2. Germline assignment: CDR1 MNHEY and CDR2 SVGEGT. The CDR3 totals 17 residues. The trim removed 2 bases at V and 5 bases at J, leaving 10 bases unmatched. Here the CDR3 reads CASSYRLAGGSRDEQYF. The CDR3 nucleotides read TGTGCCAGCAGTTACAGGCTAGCGGGAGGGAGTCGGGACGAGCAGTACTTC.

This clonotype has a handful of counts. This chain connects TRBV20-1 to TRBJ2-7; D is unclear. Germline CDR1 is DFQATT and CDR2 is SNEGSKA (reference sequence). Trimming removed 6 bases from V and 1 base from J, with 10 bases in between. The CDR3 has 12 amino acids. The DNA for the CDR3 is TGCAGTGCCCAGGACCGTTCCTACGAGCAGTACTTC. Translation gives CSAQDRSYEQYF.

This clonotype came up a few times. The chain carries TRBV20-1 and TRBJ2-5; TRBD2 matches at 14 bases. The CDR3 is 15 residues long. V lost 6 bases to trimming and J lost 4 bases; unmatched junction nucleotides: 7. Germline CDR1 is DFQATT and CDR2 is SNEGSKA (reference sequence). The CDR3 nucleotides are TGCAGTGCCATAACCGGGACTAGCGGGAGAGAGACCCAGTACTTC. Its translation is CSAITGTSGRETQYF.

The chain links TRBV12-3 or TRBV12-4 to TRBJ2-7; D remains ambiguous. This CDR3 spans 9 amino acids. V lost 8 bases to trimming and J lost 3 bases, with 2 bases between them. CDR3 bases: TGTGCCAGCCTCTACGAGCAGTACTTC. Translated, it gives CASLYEQYF.

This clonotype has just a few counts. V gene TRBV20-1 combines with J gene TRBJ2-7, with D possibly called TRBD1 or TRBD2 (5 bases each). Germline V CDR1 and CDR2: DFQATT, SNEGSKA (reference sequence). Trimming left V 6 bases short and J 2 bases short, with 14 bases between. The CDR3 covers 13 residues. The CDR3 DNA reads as TGCAGTGCCACTGGGACCGCAACCTACGAGCAGTACTTC. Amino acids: CSATGTATYEQYF.

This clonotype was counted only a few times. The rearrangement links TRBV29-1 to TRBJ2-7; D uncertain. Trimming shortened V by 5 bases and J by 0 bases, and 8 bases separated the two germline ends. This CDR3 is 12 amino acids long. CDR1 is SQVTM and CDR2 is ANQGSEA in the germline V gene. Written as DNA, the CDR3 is TGCAGCGTTATACTAAGCTCCTACGAGCAGTACTTC. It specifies CSVILSSYEQYF.

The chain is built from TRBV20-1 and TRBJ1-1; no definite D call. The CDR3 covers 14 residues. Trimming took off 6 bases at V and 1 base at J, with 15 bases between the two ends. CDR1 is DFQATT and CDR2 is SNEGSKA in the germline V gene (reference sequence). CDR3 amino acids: CSAGSWTPNTEAFF. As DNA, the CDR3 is TGCAGTGCGGGTAGTTGGACCCCGAACACTGAAGCTTTCTTT.

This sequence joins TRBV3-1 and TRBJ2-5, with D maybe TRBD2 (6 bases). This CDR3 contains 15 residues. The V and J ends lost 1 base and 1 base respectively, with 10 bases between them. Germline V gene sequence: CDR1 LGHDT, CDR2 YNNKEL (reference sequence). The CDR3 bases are TGTGCCAGCAGCCAAGGGGGACTGCGCCAAGAGACCCAGTACTTC. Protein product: CASSQGGLRQETQYF.

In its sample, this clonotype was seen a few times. CDR3 bases: TGCGCCAGCAGCCAAGAAGTCCGAATTGAGCAGTTCTTC. Protein: CASSQEVRIEQFF. The chain joins TRBV4-1 to TRBJ2-1; D unresolved. Germline CDR1 and CDR2: MGHRA and YSYEKL. Trimming removed 0 bases from V and 9 bases from J, with 9 bases in between. The CDR3 has 13 residues.

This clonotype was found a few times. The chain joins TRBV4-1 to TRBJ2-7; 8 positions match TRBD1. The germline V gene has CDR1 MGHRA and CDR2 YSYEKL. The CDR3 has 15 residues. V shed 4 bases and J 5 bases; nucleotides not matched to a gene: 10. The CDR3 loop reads CASSPEDRANHEQYF. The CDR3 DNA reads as TGCGCCAGCAGCCCGGAGGACAGGGCGAATCACGAGCAGTACTTC.

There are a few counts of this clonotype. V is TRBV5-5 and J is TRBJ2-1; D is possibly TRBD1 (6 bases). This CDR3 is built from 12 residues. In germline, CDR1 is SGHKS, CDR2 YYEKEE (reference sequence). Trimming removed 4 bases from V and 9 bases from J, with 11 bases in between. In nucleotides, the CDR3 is TGTGCCAGCAGCCCGGACAGCGGTGAGCAGTTCTTC. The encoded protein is CASSPDSGEQFF. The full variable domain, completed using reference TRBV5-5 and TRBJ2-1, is DAGVTQSPTHLIKTRGQQVTLRCSPISGHKSVSWYQQVLGQGPQFIFQYYEKEERGRGNFPDRFSARQFPNYSSELNVNALLLGDSALYLCASSPDSGEQFFGPGTRLTVL.

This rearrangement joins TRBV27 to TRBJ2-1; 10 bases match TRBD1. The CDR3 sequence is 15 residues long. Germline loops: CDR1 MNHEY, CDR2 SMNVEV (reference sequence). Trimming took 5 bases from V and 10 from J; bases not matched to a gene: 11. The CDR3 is CASSVALTGGREQFF. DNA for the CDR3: TGTGCCAGCAGTGTAGCTCTGACAGGGGGCCGGGAGCAGTTCTTC.